This entry lists 24 T cell receptor beta chains sequenced from one sample in a study of blood T cells in healthy people across ages. With a J-beta primer mix and a sample-barcoded 5' primer, a second PCR ran roughly 7 to 11 cycles. TCRdb independently ran MiXCR on the 5' RACE reads; one entry per CDR3 protein. The table records about 1 million distinct CDR3 sequences, 35% to 55% of them present only once. Material: blood. The receptors stem from a woman aged 55-75 years in good health.

The chain combines TRBV20-1 with TRBJ1-5; no clear D gene. The CDR3 is 14 amino acids. With 0 bases removed from V and 4 bases from J, the gap between germline ends came to 10 bases. CDR1 DFQATT and CDR2 SNEGSKA come from the germline V gene (reference sequence). The CDR3 is CSARDLGRNQPQHF. The CDR3 nucleotides read TGCAGTGCTAGAGATTTAGGGAGAAATCAGCCCCAGCATTTT.

J is TRBJ1-1 and V is TRBV5-1; 8 positions match TRBD1. Germline CDR1 is SGHRS and CDR2 is YFSETQ. V gave up 0 bases and J gave up 4 bases; unmatched junction bases: 11. The CDR3 loop spans 17 amino acids. This chain's CDR3 is CASSLVATGALGTEAFF. For the CDR3, the DNA is TGCGCCAGCAGCTTGGTGGCGACAGGGGCCCTCGGCACTGAAGCTTTCTTT.

On this clonotype: At one end, the junction sequence differs from germline, possibly due to a read error. The chain is built from TRBV15 and TRBJ2-3; D is uncertain. The germline V gene encodes CDR1 LNHNV and CDR2 YYDKDF (reference sequence). This CDR3 has 17 residues. CDR3 protein: CATSRDQTPQPTATQYF. CDR3 bases: TGTGCCACCAGCAGAGATCAGACTCCTCAGCCCACAGCTACGCAGTATTTT.

This chain connects TRBV15 to TRBJ2-5; 8 bases are a match to TRBD2. The V segment lost 0 bases and the J segment 11 bases; nucleotides outside the gene matches: 8. Germline values: CDR1 LNHNV, CDR2 YYDKDF (reference sequence). CDR3 length equals 14 residues. CDR3 in amino acids: CATSREPTSGEQYF. The CDR3 region has the DNA TGTGCCACCAGCAGAGAACCTACTAGCGGTGAGCAGTACTTC.

This clonotype appeared a few times. V usage is TRBV9 and J usage is TRBJ1-5; perhaps TRBD1 as D (5 bases). The length of the CDR3 is 14 residues. The germline V gene encodes CDR1 SGDLS and CDR2 YYNGEE. The V and J ends lost 3 bases and 0 bases respectively, with 7 bases between them. The chain's CDR3 is CASSETDSNQPQHF. Here the CDR3 DNA reads TGTGCCAGCAGCGAGACAGATAGCAATCAGCCCCAGCATTTT. The whole variable domain, filled in from reference TRBV9 and TRBJ1-5, reads DSGVTQTPKHLITATGQRVTLRCSPRSGDLSVYWYQQSLDQGLQFLIQYYNGEERAKGNILERFSAQQFPDLHSELNLSSLELGDSALYFCASSETDSNQPQHFGDGTRLSIL.

This clonotype has more than one count but fewer than ten. This chain connects TRBV12-3 or TRBV12-4 to TRBJ1-6; 10 bases match TRBD1. V lost 5 bases and J lost 1; bases outside the gene matches: 2. The CDR3 runs to 16 residues. The CDR3 DNA follows: TGTGCCAGCAGTCGGACAGGGGGGTCCTATAATTCACCCCTCCACTTT. Its translation: CASSRTGGSYNSPLHF.

The chain uses TRBV5-1 and TRBJ1-2; D perhaps matches TRBD1 (5 bases). The CDR3 is 14 amino acids. The ends were cut back, 4 bases at V and 4 bases at J, with 14 bases in the middle. CDR1 and CDR2 (germline): SGHRS, YFSETQ. CDR3 nucleotides: TGCGCCAGCAGCCGGGAGGGGCAGACCTATGGCTACACCTTC. Its translation is CASSREGQTYGYTF.

This clonotype was seen a handful of times. This chain joins TRBV20-1 and TRBJ2-6, with D tentatively TRBD1 or TRBD2 (5 bases each). The CDR3 sequence is 14 residues long. V shed 3 bases and J shed 2 bases, with 8 bases lying between them. Germline CDR1 DFQATT, CDR2 SNEGSKA (reference sequence). The CDR3 coding sequence is TGCAGTGCTAGCTTGGGGGCTGGGGCCAACGTCCTGACTTTC. Its protein product is CSASLGAGANVLTF.

V is TRBV28 and J is TRBJ2-4, with 7 bases lining up with TRBD2. The J call may be incorrect, as the DNA end agrees better with TRBJ2-7. Germline loops: CDR1 MDHEN, CDR2 SYDVKM. The CDR3 is 13 residues long. CDR3 in amino acids: CASIGGSRYEQYF. DNA of the CDR3: TGTGCCAGCATAGGCGGGAGTAGATACGAGCAGTACTTC.

V usage is TRBV5-1 and J usage is TRBJ2-1, with D perhaps TRBD1 or TRBD2 (5 bases each). The length of the CDR3 is 16 residues. The V and J ends lost 3 bases and 7 bases respectively, with 20 bases between them. The germline V gene has CDR1 SGHRS and CDR2 YFSETQ. The CDR3 nucleotides are TGCGCCAGCAGCTCCCTGGGACGTTCGGACCGAAATGAGCAGTTCTTC. Amino acids: CASSSLGRSDRNEQFF.

The chain combines TRBV20-1 with TRBJ2-7; D ambiguous. The CDR3 spans 15 residues. V was trimmed by 0 bases and J by 4 bases, leaving 16 bases between them. Germline CDR1 and CDR2: DFQATT and SNEGSKA (reference sequence). The CDR3 coding sequence is TGCAGTGCTAGAGATTCAAGGCCTCCCAGGTACGAGCAGTACTTC. Translated: CSARDSRPPRYEQYF.

This clonotype was recorded at least ten times. This chain uses TRBV4-1 with TRBJ2-7, with unresolved D. V shed 1 base and J shed 2 bases, with 9 bases lying between them. CDR1 MGHRA and CDR2 YSYEKL come from the germline V gene. The CDR3 length is 14 residues. CDR3 nucleotide sequence: TGCGCCAGCAGCCAAGGTCCCACAACCTACGAGCAGTACTTC. Translating it yields CASSQGPTTYEQYF.

This clonotype appeared once. This rearrangement joins TRBV5-1 to TRBJ2-1; 8 bases fit TRBD2. After removal of 3 bases from V and 4 bases from J, the junction contained 9 bases not matched to a gene. CDR1 and CDR2 (germline): SGHRS, YFSETQ. The CDR3 consists of 16 residues. CDR3 loop: CASSSPGGALYNEQFF. In DNA, the CDR3 is TGCGCCAGCAGCTCCCCGGGGGGGGCCTTGTACAATGAGCAGTTCTTC.

The chain recombines TRBV15 with TRBJ2-5; D might be TRBD2 (6 bases). Trimming pared 3 bases from V and 2 bases from J, leaving 16 bases between. This CDR3 is 16 amino acids long. CDR1 is LNHNV, CDR2 YYDKDF, per germline (reference sequence). CDR3 sequence reads: CATSRVGGLRQETQYF. The CDR3 nucleotides read TGTGCCACCAGCAGGGTCGGGGGTTTACGACAAGAGACCCAGTACTTC.

This clonotype was detected ten times or more. V usage is TRBV29-1 and J usage is TRBJ2-7, with 9 bases matching TRBD2. The CDR3 loop spans 15 amino acids. J gave up 3 bases and V 0 bases, and 6 bases lay outside the gene matches. Germline CDR1 SQVTM, CDR2 ANQGSEA. CDR3 coding DNA: TGCAGCGTTGAAGATAGGTCTAGCGGGAACTACGAGCAGTACTTC. Amino acid sequence: CSVEDRSSGNYEQYF.

The rearrangement joins TRBV2 to TRBJ1-2, with 8 bases lining up with TRBD1. CDR3 length: 15 residues. Unmatched junction bases numbered 9, after V lost 7 bases and J lost 2 bases. The germline V gene encodes CDR1 SNHLY and CDR2 FYNNEI. For the CDR3, the DNA is TGTGCCAGCAATCCGACAGGGGAAGGGAACTATGGCTACACCTTC. Protein product: CASNPTGEGNYGYTF.

Concerning this clonotype: A read error may account for a junction end that differs from germline. The CDR3 DNA follows: TGTGCCAGCAGCCAAGTCCAGGACATTTACAGTGAGCAGTTCTTC. Amino acid sequence: CASSQVQDIYSEQFF. This rearrangement joins TRBV4-2 to TRBJ2-1; TRBD1 might be the D (5 bases). This CDR3 comprises 15 residues. The germline V gene has CDR1 LGHNA and CDR2 YNFKEQ.

This sequence joins TRBV12-3 or TRBV12-4 and TRBJ2-1, with unresolved D. The ends were cut back, 1 base at V and 10 bases at J, with 11 bases in the middle. The CDR3 consists of 13 residues. The CDR3 coding sequence is TGTGCCAGCAGTTTAGAACAGACCTACGAGCAGTTCTTC. It yields the protein CASSLEQTYEQFF.

This clonotype was recorded a few times. This CDR3 reads CASSYSFGAGGYEQYF. As DNA, the CDR3 is TGTGCCAGCAGTTACTCGTTTGGGGCAGGGGGCTACGAGCAGTACTTC. V usage is TRBV6-5 and J usage is TRBJ2-7; 7 bases line up with TRBD1. Germline V CDR1 and CDR2: MNHEY, SVGAGI. Trimming at V came to 0 bases and at J to 3 bases, leaving 8 bases not matched to a gene. The CDR3 covers 16 residues.

The sample holds a few counts of this clonotype. This chain joins TRBV6-1 and TRBJ2-1, with unresolved D. Trimming pared 4 bases from V and 6 bases from J, leaving 7 bases between. The V gene's germline CDR1 is MNHNS and CDR2 SASEGT. The CDR3 is 12 residues long. CDR3 nucleotide sequence: TGTGCCAGCAGTGTAATCGGCAATGAGCAGTTCTTC. Translation: CASSVIGNEQFF.

The V and J genes are TRBV9 and TRBJ2-7; D may be TRBD1 (5 bases). Matching the DNA end better, TRBJ2-5 makes the J call doubtful. The CDR3 length is 15 residues. CDR1 SGDLS and CDR2 YYNGEE come from the germline V gene. The CDR3 loop is CASSVNTGSRETQYF. The CDR3 nucleotides are TGTGCCAGCAGCGTCAATACAGGATCCCGTGAGACCCAGTACTTC.

The genes are TRBV20-1 and TRBJ2-5; 9 bases map to TRBD2. Losses at the gene ends were 5 bases for V and 5 bases for J; bases not matched to a gene: 9. The CDR3 has 14 residues. Germline CDR1 is DFQATT and CDR2 is SNEGSKA (reference sequence). CDR3 sequence reads: CSAEIAGVIETQYF. For the CDR3, the DNA is TGCAGTGCTGAAATAGCGGGAGTTATTGAGACCCAGTACTTC.

The chain carries TRBV13 and TRBJ2-1; D is uncertain. Germline-derived CDR1 and CDR2 are PRHDT and FYEKMQ (reference sequence). The germline V and J ends were trimmed by 6 bases and 10 bases, with 13 bases remaining between them. This CDR3 contains 12 residues. In DNA, the CDR3 is TGTGCCAGCAGATCAAGTAGTTCGGAGCAGTTCTTC. It codes for CASRSSSSEQFF.

The chain has TRBV28 and TRBJ2-3, with D tentatively TRBD2 (5 bases). CDR1 and CDR2 (germline): MDHEN, SYDVKM. This CDR3 region has 14 residues. Trimming cost V 7 bases and J 4 bases, with 15 bases left between them. The CDR3 loop is CASIPPGSPDTQYF. For the CDR3, the DNA is TGTGCCAGCATCCCCCCGGGATCGCCAGATACGCAGTATTTT. Complete variable domain (other parts from reference TRBV28 and TRBJ2-3): DVKVTQSSRYLVKRTGEKVFLECVQDMDHENMFWYRQDPGLGLRLIYFSYDVKMKEKGDIPEGYSVSREKKERFSLILESASTNQTSMYLCASIPPGSPDTQYFGPGTRLTVL.